This TCR beta chain was documented in a study of cytomegalovirus exposure and HLA in healthy donors. Study as a whole: Findings of an earlier analysis included about 120 million unique TCR beta sequences from roughly 200 million T cells.

All the people who gave samples were healthy bone marrow donors. Points on this clone: Its specificity is unknown.

This CDR3 has 13 residues. The V gene lost 0 bases and the J gene lost 7 bases, with 7 bases spanning the gap. CDR1 is GTSNPN and CDR2 is SVGIG in the germline V gene (reference sequence). The PCR used 60 Vbeta and 13 Jbeta primers. Assay used: immunoSEQ multiplex PCR; TCRdb lists only in-frame clones, some missing. Here the sample spans some 120,000 clones, 82% being singletons. Notes on the study in general: Researchers reported in a later analysis that a missense DCLRE1C variant was tied to TCR beta V- and J-gene trimming. Presence/absence analyses took donor sequencing depth as roughly uniform.

The clonotype comes from a male donor in good health and CMV-seropositive. Sequenced input: PBMCs. J is TRBJ1-6 and V is TRBV30; no firm D call. The CDR3 sequence: CAWSVATNSPLHF. CDR3 nucleotides: TGTGCCTGGAGTGTGGCAACCAATTCACCCCTCCACTTT. Supplemented by reference TRBV30 and TRBJ1-6, the full variable domain reads SQTIHQWPATLVQPVGSPLSLECTVEGTSNPNLYWYRQAAGRGLQLLFYSVGIGQISSEVPQNLSASRPQDRQFILSSKKLLLSDSGFYLCAWSVATNSPLHFGNGTRLTVT.